This TCR beta chain was obtained from a study of blood T cells in healthy people across ages. The V end was cut by 3 bases, the J end by 4 bases, with 8 bases between. This CDR3 contains 13 residues. A second roughly 6 to 11 cycle PCR used barcoded and J-beta primers. TCRdb re-called the 5' RACE reads through MiXCR, storing one row per CDR3 protein. The table includes about 830,000 distinct CDR3 sequences, 58% detected once. This chain uses TRBV12-3 or TRBV12-4 with TRBJ2-3; D is unresolved. Sequenced material: blood. The receptor was derived from a man aged 25 to 40 in good health. The CDR3 is CASSFYGADTQYF. The CDR3 bases are TGTGCCAGCAGTTTCTATGGGGCAGATACGCAGTATTTT.